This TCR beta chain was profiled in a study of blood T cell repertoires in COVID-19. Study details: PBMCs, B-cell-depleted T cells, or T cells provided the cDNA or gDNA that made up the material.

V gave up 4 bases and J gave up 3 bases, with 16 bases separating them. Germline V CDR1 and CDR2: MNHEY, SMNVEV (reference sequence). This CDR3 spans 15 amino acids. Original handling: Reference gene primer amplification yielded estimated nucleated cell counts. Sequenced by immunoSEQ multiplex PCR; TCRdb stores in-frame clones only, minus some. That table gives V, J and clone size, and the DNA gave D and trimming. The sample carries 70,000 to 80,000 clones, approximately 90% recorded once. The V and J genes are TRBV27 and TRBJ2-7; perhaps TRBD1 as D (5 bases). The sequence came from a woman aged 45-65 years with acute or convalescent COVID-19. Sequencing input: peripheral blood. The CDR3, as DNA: TGTGCCAGCAGTTCTTGGGGCCAAAGGGACTACGAGCAGTACTTC. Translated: CASSSWGQRDYEQYF.